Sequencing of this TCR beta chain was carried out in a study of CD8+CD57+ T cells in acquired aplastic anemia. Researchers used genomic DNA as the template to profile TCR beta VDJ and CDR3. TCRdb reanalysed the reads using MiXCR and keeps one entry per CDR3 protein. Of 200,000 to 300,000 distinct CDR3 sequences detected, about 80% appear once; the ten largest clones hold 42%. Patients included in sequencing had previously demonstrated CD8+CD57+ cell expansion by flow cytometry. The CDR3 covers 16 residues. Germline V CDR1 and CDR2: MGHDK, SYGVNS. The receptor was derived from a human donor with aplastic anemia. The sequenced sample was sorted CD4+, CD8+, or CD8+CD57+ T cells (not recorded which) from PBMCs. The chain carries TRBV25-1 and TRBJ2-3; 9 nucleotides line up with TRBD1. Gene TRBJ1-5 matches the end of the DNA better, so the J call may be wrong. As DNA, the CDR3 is TGTGCCAGCAGCTTTACAGGGGGCGCGGGTCAAGATACGCAGCATTTT. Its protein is CASSFTGGAGQDTQHF.